This passage covers 21 T cell receptor beta chains from one sample sequenced in a study of tumor-infiltrating lymphocytes in primary liver carcinoma. Co-extracting RNA and DNA was done with 20-30 mg of unsorted bulk tissue as input. A primer in the constant region served to generate TCR beta cDNA from 500 ng of total RNA. Each TCR beta library was derived from three nested multiplex PCR rounds that employed slightly modified ARM-PCR. Forward primers for TRBV1-TRBV30 and a C-beta reverse primer served the first two PCR rounds, at around 11 cycles each. TCRdb reprocessed the multiplex PCR reads with MiXCR, giving one entry per CDR3 protein. The sample yields 60,000 or so distinct CDR3 sequences, about three quarters seen once. The material sequenced was liver tumor tissue from sampling region 2. Subset here: tumor region T2, inferior pole. The receptor source for this set is a man aged 40-49 years with primary liver carcinoma and hepatitis B virus infection.

Details on this clonotype: A read error may produce the germline difference seen at one junction end. The chain uses TRBV10-3 and TRBJ2-3, with D maybe TRBD2 (6 bases). This CDR3 region has 15 residues. Germline V CDR1 and CDR2: ENHRY, SYGVKD. As DNA, the CDR3 is TGTGCTATCAGTGAGTCGGAGGGAAGGACAGATACGCAGTATTTT. Translated, it gives CAISESEGRTDTQYF.

This sequence joins TRBV5-1 and TRBJ2-7, with 11 positions matching TRBD2. CDR1 and CDR2 (germline): SGHRS, YFSETQ. V lost 4 bases to trimming and J lost 3 bases; unmatched junction nucleotides: 6. The CDR3 length is 15 residues. The CDR3 protein is CASSLTSGSFYEQYF. In DNA form, the CDR3 reads TGCGCCAGCAGCCTTACTAGCGGGAGCTTCTACGAGCAGTACTTC.

This clonotype was detected only a few times. This sequence joins TRBV4-3 and TRBJ2-1; D not resolved. This CDR3 spans 17 amino acids. Germline V gene lookup returns CDR1 LGHNA and CDR2 YSLEER. Trimming removed 0 bases from V and 1 base from J, with 13 bases in between. CDR3 loop: CASSQEPVGMSYNEQFF. The CDR3 DNA sequence: TGCGCCAGCAGCCAAGAGCCCGTGGGGATGTCCTACAATGAGCAGTTCTTC.

As for this clonotype: The junction departs from germline at one end; a sequencing error may be responsible. This chain links TRBV6-1 with TRBJ2-1; D is possibly TRBD2 (6 bases). CDR3 length: 13 amino acids. Germline-derived CDR1 and CDR2 are MNHNS and SASEGT. CDR3 bases: TGTGGCAGCAGGAAGACGGGAGTTTCCGAGCAGTTCTTC. Translation gives CGSRKTGVSEQFF.

A remark on this clonotype: A junction boundary mismatches the germline segment, possibly from a read error. The chain carries TRBV11-2 and TRBJ1-1, with TRBD1 as a possible D gene (6 bases). The germline gives CDR1 SGHAT, CDR2 FQNNGV. This CDR3 contains 16 residues. CDR3 in amino acids: CDSGPSRGLVNTEAFF. CDR3 bases: TGTGACAGCGGCCCATCAAGGGGGTTGGTGAACACTGAAGCTTTCTTT.

On this clonotype itself: This may arise from a read error, as a much more abundant clone is one base away. The CDR3 sequence is CASILVTLAGTGELFF. Written as DNA, the CDR3 is TGTGCCAGCATCTTAGTGACGCTAGCGGGAACCGGGGAGCTGTTTTTT. This chain joins TRBV11-2 and TRBJ2-2, with 9 bases matching TRBD2. Germline lookup yields CDR1 SGHAT and CDR2 FQNNGV. This CDR3 has 16 residues.

J is TRBJ2-7 and V is TRBV29-1; weak D call: TRBD1 (5 bases). This CDR3 is built from 16 residues. Germline V gene lookup returns CDR1 SQVTM and CDR2 ANQGSEA. The germline V and J ends were trimmed by 8 bases and 1 base, with 24 bases remaining between them. The chain's CDR3 is CSSMTSGAGTSYEQYF. CDR3 nucleotides: TGCAGCTCCATGACATCTGGGGCCGGCACTTCCTACGAGCAGTACTTC.

About this clonotype itself: This may arise from a read error, as a much more abundant clone is one base away. V gene TRBV5-1 combines with J gene TRBJ2-2; TRBD1 matches at 7 bases. V lost 4 bases, J lost 10 bases, and 13 bases stayed unmatched. The CDR3 loop spans 15 amino acids. The germline CDR1 and CDR2 sequences are SGHRS and YFSETQ. CDR3 bases: TGCGCCAGCAGCCTAGAGAACAGGGGTCACGAGGAGCTGTTTTTT. Translation gives CASSLENRGHEELFF.

This clonotype was seen once. V is TRBV4-1 and J is TRBJ2-3, with D perhaps TRBD2 (6 bases). The CDR3 is made up of 18 amino acids. CDR1 and CDR2 (germline): MGHRA, YSYEKL. Trimming shortened V by 4 bases and J by 2 bases, and 22 bases separated the two germline ends. As DNA, the CDR3 is TGCGCCAGCAGCCTGACCATTGCCCTATCGGGAGTCACAGATACGCAGTATTTT. It encodes CASSLTIALSGVTDTQYF.

The chain couples TRBV6-2 or TRBV6-3 to TRBJ2-5, with D hard to call. Deletions cut 5 bases from V and 9 bases from J, with 7 bases between. The germline gives CDR1 MNHEY, CDR2 SVGEGT. The CDR3 runs to 10 residues. The CDR3 DNA reads as TGTGCCAGCAGTGAAGTGGCCCAGTACTTC. Protein: CASSEVAQYF.

With regard to this clonotype: The junction differs from germline at one of its ends, possibly a read error. V gene TRBV6-6 combines with J gene TRBJ1-6; tentatively, D is TRBD1 (5 bases). The CDR3 runs to 13 residues. The germline CDR1 and CDR2 sequences are MNHNY and SVGAGI (reference sequence). CDR3 nucleotides: TGTGCCAGCAGTAATACAGGAATTTCAGCCCTCCAATTT. This translates into CASSNTGISALQF.

On this clonotype: A read error may explain this, as a much larger clone is one base away. The chain employs TRBV4-2 and TRBJ1-5; possible D gene TRBD1, 5 bases. The V end lost 0 bases, the J end lost 7 bases, and 22 bases lay between the germline ends. The length of the CDR3 is 18 residues. CDR1 is LGHNA and CDR2 is YNFKEQ in the germline V gene. CDR3 bases: TGTGCCAGCAGCCAAGATAGAATTGATGGGACCTCCAGGCAGCCCCAGCATTTT. It specifies CASSQDRIDGTSRQPQHF.

This clonotype was observed a few times. One base away lies a much larger clone, so this may be a sequencing read error. CDR3 nucleotide sequence: TGTGCCAGCAGCGCGGGACTAGCGCCTGAGCAGTTCTTC. Amino acid sequence: CASSAGLAPEQFF. This rearrangement joins TRBV7-9 to TRBJ2-1; 10 bases line up with TRBD2. Germline V lookup: CDR1 SEHNR, CDR2 FQNEAQ (reference sequence). The CDR3 length is 13 residues. J was trimmed by 9 bases and V by 5 bases; bases with no gene match: 4.

Comment on this clonotype: One junction end does not reproduce the germline sequence, and a read error may be involved. The rearrangement uses TRBV10-3 and TRBJ1-5; D gene unclear. CDR1 ENHRY and CDR2 SYGVKD come from the germline V gene. This CDR3 contains 14 residues. CDR3 sequence: CAISEYEGDQLQHF. In nucleotides, the CDR3 is TGTGCCATCAGTGAGTATGAGGGCGATCAACTCCAGCATTTC.

The chain couples TRBV6-1 to TRBJ1-5; 9 bases fit TRBD1. Trimming cost V 6 bases and J 4 bases; bases outside gene matches: 7. The CDR3 runs 15 residues. Germline V gene data show CDR1 as MNHNS and CDR2 as SASEGT. The chain's CDR3 is CASSVDRGWNQPQHF. CDR3 DNA: TGTGCCAGCAGCGTGGACAGGGGCTGGAATCAGCCCCAGCATTTT.

This clonotype was counted many times. The chain combines TRBV28 with TRBJ2-7, with unresolved D. This CDR3 has 16 amino acids. V shed 4 bases and J shed 3 bases, with 19 bases lying between them. Germline V lookup: CDR1 MDHEN, CDR2 SYDVKM. The CDR3 region is CASSSALPPDIYEQYF. CDR3 coding DNA: TGTGCCAGCAGTTCCGCGTTACCCCCTGATATCTACGAGCAGTACTTC.

Turning to this clonotype: In this CDR3 the conserved last residue, phenylalanine or tryptophan, is missing, so a read error is likely. The chain is built from TRBV29-1 and TRBJ1-1; 7 nucleotides match TRBD1. V shed 4 bases and J 5 bases; nucleotides not matched to a gene: 10. Germline loops: CDR1 SQVTM, CDR2 ANQGSEA. CDR3 length equals 14 residues. The CDR3 here is CSVVQGGLNTEAFH. The CDR3 nucleotides are TGCAGCGTTGTCCAGGGGGGACTAAATACTGAAGCTTTCCAT.

For this clonotype: It may be a read error: a sequence one base away is much more abundant. V usage is TRBV28 and J usage is TRBJ2-1; D might be TRBD2 (5 bases). From germline, CDR1 is MDHEN and CDR2 SYDVKM. This CDR3 region has 17 residues. V gave up 4 bases and J gave up 0 bases, with 16 bases separating them. CDR3 sequence reads: CASSSARVGSSYNEQFF. The CDR3 DNA sequence: TGTGCCAGCAGTTCAGCGCGTGTAGGGAGCTCCTACAATGAGCAGTTCTTC.

This clonotype occurred once. One junction end does not reproduce the germline sequence, and a read error may be involved. The chain links TRBV29-1 to TRBJ2-1; 14 nucleotides agree with TRBD2. The CDR3 is 15 residues long. Looked up from germline, CDR1 is SQVTM and CDR2 is ANQGSEA. The CDR3 nucleotides are TGCAGCGTTGGACTAGCGGGAGGGTTCCACAATGGGCAGTTCTTC. Protein product: CSVGLAGGFHNGQFF.

Note on this clonotype: Germline is not matched at one junction end, which may reflect a read error. This chain uses TRBV4-3 with TRBJ1-3, with D unclear. Germline V gene sequence: CDR1 LGHNA, CDR2 YSLEER. The CDR3 sequence is 13 residues long. CDR3 sequence: CASSQARGNTIYF. The CDR3 DNA sequence: TGTGCCAGCAGCCAGGCCAGGGGAAACACCATATATTTT.

There are many counts of this clonotype. CDR3 DNA: TGTGCCAGCAGTCCGGGGGGAAATTCACCCCTCCACTTT. It yields the protein CASSPGGNSPLHF. V usage is TRBV28 and J usage is TRBJ1-6; D might be TRBD1 (5 bases). The CDR3 has 13 amino acids. In germline, CDR1 is MDHEN, CDR2 SYDVKM. V was pared by 5 bases and J by 7 bases, with 9 bases between.